This T cell receptor beta chain was identified in a study of shared clonotypes between healthy human individuals. Study-level background: CD8 memory received one plate per donor, CD8 naive two, CD4 memory three and CD4 naive three. Study-level points and caveats: Sequencing depth was expected to influence donor clonotype sharing.

This CDR3 region has 14 residues. The germline gives CDR1 MDHEN, CDR2 SYDVKM. V was pared by 2 bases and J by 6 bases, with 6 bases of the junction left unmatched. Naive CD8 cells, CD45RO-negative and positively selected for CCR7, excluded terminally differentiated effector memory CD45RA+ cells. As regards this clone: Its specificity is not known. Other nucleotide sequences from this sample produce the same CDR3.

Repertoires were generated with immunoSEQ multiplex PCR, while TCRdb's copy carries only in-frame clones and drops some. This sample carries some 2 million clones, approximately 95% of them seen once, and the ten largest clones take about 1.1%. The rearrangement links TRBV28 to TRBJ2-7, with TRBD1 identical over 8 bases. Material for sequencing was naive CD8+ T cells sorted from blood. The clonotype originates from a man aged 18 to 29 in good health. The CDR3: CASSLTGGTFEQYF. The CDR3 DNA is TGTGCCAGCAGTTTAACAGGGGGGACCTTCGAGCAGTACTTC.